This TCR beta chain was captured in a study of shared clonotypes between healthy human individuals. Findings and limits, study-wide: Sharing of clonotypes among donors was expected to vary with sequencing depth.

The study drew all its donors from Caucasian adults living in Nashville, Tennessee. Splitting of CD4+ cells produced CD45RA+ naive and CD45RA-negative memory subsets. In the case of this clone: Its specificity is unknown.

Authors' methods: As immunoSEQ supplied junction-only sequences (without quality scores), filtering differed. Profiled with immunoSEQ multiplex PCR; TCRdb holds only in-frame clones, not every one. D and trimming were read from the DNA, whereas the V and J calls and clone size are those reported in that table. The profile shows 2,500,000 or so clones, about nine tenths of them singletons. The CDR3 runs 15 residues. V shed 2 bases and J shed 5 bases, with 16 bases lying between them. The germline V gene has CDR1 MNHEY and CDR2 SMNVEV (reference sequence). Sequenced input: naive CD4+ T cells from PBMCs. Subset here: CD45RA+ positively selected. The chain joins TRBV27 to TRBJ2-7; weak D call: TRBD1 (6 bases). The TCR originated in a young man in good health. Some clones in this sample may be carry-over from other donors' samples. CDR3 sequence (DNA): TGTGCCAGCAGTTTACAACCGGGACAAGTCCACGAGCAGTACTTC. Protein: CASSLQPGQVHEQYF.